This is a list of T cell receptor beta chains from one sample in a study of blood T cell repertoires in COVID-19. Here immunoSEQ multiplex PCR was the method, and the copy in TCRdb shows in-frame clones only, minus some. Of under 200,000 clones in the sample, 70% to 90% were seen once. Sequencing input: peripheral blood. The source is a woman over 75 with acute or convalescent COVID-19. Both conserved end residues are trimmed from each CDR3. A D gene is named only where the DNA matches it firmly. Clone size is given for some rows only: seen once, a few or many times, or a class if the clone is expanded.

few | TRBV28 | - | ASRRRENDNTIY
- | TRBV7-2 | - | ASSLEPGNGYT
few | TRBV7-8 | TRBD2 | ASLGTSGSPYNEQF
- | TRBV5-1 | TRBD2 | ASSPRLAGDNTGELF
- | TRBV19 | - | ASTSPGEYSGNTIY
once | TRBV29-1 | TRBD1 | SSIGQDQETQY
- | TRBV7-8 | TRBD2 | ASSSGLATEETQY
- | TRBV14 | TRBD2 | ASSPASSGSLNEQF
- | TRBV15 | - | ATSSPPGALSYNEQF
- | TRBV7-3 | - | ASSLTPGSGAEAF
once | TRBV3-1/TRBV3-2 | - | ASSQASPSGEQF
- | TRBV10-3 | TRBD2 | AISVAGENYEQY
- | TRBV10-3 | - | AISRTAPSPYEQY
- | TRBV24-1 | - | ATSDSSRAGELF
- | TRBV19 | TRBD2 | ASSIAGPPGGNEQF
- | TRBV27 | - | ASSWSPADDMNTEAF
- | TRBV12-5 | TRBD1 | ASALGQLSTDTQY
- | TRBV7-7 | TRBD1 | ASSSRTGESRGELF
once | TRBV10-3 | TRBD1 | AISEPPGQGAANYGYT
- | TRBV12-2 | - | APRPFRAEFRF
once | TRBV7-9 | TRBD2 | ASSVAGGHNEQF
- | TRBV9 | - | ASSVVPNSRPDTQY
- | TRBV2 | - | ASSEQGREKLF
- | TRBV6-5 | - | ASRTRPRSYNEQF
- | TRBV19 | - | ASSEGDLSGANVLT
- | TRBV18 | - | ASSAPPGMNTEAF
- | TRBV11-2 | TRBD1 | ASSLLSPGGTGYT
- | TRBV9 | TRBD2 | ASSARKTSGGFTDTQY
- | TRBV3-1/TRBV3-2 | TRBD2 | ASSHAGLASSYNEQF
- | TRBV30 | TRBD2 | ARAGGDTDTQY
- | TRBV4-3 | - | ASSQDLVSESSYEQY
- | TRBV25-1 | TRBD1 | ASRMDRGYGYT
few | TRBV7-9 | - | ASSLAPTVYYGYT
- | TRBV6-5 | - | ASRAGPSQH
- | TRBV4-3 | - | ASSQDLTAPSSYNEQF
- | TRBV19 | TRBD2 | ASSIPPFTSANTGELF
- | TRBV6-5 | - | ASRVLSYEQY
- | TRBV5-1 | - | ASSLAPGDHNEQF
- | TRBV7-2 | TRBD1 | ASSLSSQGTGGRYYGYT
- | TRBV4-1 | - | ASSQIVTTNEKLF
- | TRBV28 | - | ASSSQPWRDQPQH
- | TRBV2 | TRBD1 | ASSGTGEQPQH
- | TRBV2 | - | ASSEGRVNNQPQH
- | TRBV27 | - | ASSFGNGGGEQF
- | TRBV7-2 | TRBD1 | ASSLGTGEQF
- | TRBV7-2 | - | ASSQSAVPGEAF
- | TRBV9 | - | ASSVAGGFAEKLF
- | TRBV5-1 | TRBD1 | ASSLRTGRDTQY
- | TRBV12-3/TRBV12-4 | - | ASSQMLDTEAF
- | TRBV3-1/TRBV3-2 | - | ASSQDTDEQY
- | TRBV9 | TRBD2 | ASSVGLAGGQDTQY
- | TRBV29-1 | - | SVSQSLGTEAF
- | TRBV6-5 | - | ASSLLFRGNSPLH
- | TRBV14 | TRBD1 | ASSQFNPGQPVEQY